The rows below give T cell receptor beta chains drawn from one sample of a study of T cell repertoires in cytomegalovirus infection. TCRdb called the reads again in MiXCR, with one record for every CDR3 protein. This table holds about 200,000 distinct CDR3 sequences, 8% to 10% found once. Specimen: PBMCs. The source is a human donor in good health (CMV status not recorded). Some clones in this sample may be carry-over from other donors' samples. The CDR3 runs from the conserved cysteine through the conserved F or W.

J gene,V gene,CDR3 protein
TRBJ2-1,TRBV7-3,CASSSPGTGYNEQFF
TRBJ2-1,TRBV7-2,CASSLIGGHNEQFF
TRBJ1-2,TRBV28,CAAAGVGWYGYTF
TRBJ2-1,TRBV18,CASSDRASYNEQFF
TRBJ2-7,TRBV12-3/TRBV12-4,CASSDNNRGLEQYF
TRBJ1-2,TRBV19,CASSGQGIGGYTF
TRBJ2-2,TRBV29-1,CSVEVPRSAARPNTGELFF
TRBJ2-3,TRBV4-1,CASSQVTSTDTQYF
TRBJ1-2,TRBV7-2,CASSLDRALSGYTF
TRBJ1-4,TRBV28,CASSGTSVRFF
TRBJ2-1,TRBV28,CASRLYRVNVFDEQFF
TRBJ1-5,TRBV27,CASSLVGPRQPQHF
TRBJ1-4,TRBV12-3/TRBV12-4,CASSPTSGQGNEKLFF
TRBJ2-5,TRBV7-2,CASSLGVLEKETQYF
TRBJ2-1,TRBV7-2,CASSFRQGALNEQFF
TRBJ2-4,TRBV7-2,CASSPPGTGAKNIQYF
TRBJ1-2,TRBV6-2/TRBV6-3,CASSTQVWSDGGYTF
TRBJ2-7,TRBV20-1,CSAKGTSGTESYEQYF
TRBJ2-7,TRBV7-8,CASSQTSGRAGEQYF
TRBJ2-7,TRBV11-2,CASSNRQGYEQYF
TRBJ2-1,TRBV4-2,CASSQETGTPYNEQFF
TRBJ1-2,TRBV9,CASSVDRGNGYTF
TRBJ2-7,TRBV28,CASREGQSYEQYF
TRBJ2-5,TRBV28,CASSDPAGTWDKQETQYF